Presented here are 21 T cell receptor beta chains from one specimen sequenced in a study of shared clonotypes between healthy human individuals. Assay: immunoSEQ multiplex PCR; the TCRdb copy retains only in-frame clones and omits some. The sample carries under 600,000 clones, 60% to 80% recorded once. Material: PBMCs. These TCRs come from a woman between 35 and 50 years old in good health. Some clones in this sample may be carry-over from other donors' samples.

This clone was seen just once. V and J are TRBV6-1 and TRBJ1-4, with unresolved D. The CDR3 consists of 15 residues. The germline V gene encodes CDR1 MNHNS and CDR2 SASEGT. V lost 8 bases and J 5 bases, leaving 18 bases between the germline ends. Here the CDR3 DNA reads TGTGCCAGCCTGGACTGGGGTGAGCGGAATGAAAAACTGTTTTTT. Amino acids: CASLDWGERNEKLFF.

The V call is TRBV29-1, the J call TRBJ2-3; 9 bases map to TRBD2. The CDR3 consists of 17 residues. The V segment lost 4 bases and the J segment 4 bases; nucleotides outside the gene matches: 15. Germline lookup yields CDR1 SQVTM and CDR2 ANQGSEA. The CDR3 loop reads CSVGIDRREGLADTQYF. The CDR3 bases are TGCAGCGTTGGGATTGATCGGCGGGAGGGCCTGGCAGATACGCAGTATTTT.

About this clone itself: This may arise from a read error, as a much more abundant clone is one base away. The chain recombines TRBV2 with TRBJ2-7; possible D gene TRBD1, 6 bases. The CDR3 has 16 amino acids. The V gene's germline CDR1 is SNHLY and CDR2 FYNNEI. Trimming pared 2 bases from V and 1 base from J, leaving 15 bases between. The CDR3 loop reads CASSEPHPQGSYEQYF. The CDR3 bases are TGTGCCAGCAGTGAACCTCATCCACAGGGTTCCTACGAGCAGTACTTC.

The DNA for the CDR3 is TGTGCCAGCAGCTTGGATGGGGATGGTCAGCCCCAGCATTTT. Translated, it gives CASSLDGDGQPQHF. The chain uses TRBV5-5 and TRBJ1-5; D uncertain. The V and J ends lost 0 bases and 6 bases respectively, with 10 bases between them. Germline V gene data show CDR1 as SGHKS and CDR2 as YYEKEE (reference sequence). CDR3 length: 14 amino acids.

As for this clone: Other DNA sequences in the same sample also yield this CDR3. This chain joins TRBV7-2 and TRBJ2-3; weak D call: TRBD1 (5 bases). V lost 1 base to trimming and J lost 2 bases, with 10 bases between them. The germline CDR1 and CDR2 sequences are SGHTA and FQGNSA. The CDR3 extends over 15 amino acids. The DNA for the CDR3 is TGTGCCAGCAGCTTAGTTCAGGGCCCCACAGATACGCAGTATTTT. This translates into CASSLVQGPTDTQYF.

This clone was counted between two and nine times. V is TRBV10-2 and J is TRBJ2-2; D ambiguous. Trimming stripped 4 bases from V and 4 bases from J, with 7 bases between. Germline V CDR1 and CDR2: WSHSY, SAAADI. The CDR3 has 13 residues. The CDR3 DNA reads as TGCGCCAGCAGTGTAATAGCCACCGGGGAGCTGTTTTTT. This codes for CASSVIATGELFF.

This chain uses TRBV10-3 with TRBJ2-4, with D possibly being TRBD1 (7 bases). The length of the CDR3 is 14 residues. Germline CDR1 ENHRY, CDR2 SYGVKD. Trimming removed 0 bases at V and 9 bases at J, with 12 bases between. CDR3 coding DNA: TGTGCCATCAGTGAGTCAGGGGGCGGGATCATTCAGTACTTC. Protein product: CAISESGGGIIQYF.

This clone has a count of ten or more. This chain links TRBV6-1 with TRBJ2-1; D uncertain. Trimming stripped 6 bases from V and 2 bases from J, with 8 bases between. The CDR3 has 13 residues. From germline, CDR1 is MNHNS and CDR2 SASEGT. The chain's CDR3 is CASSVFTYNEQFF. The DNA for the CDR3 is TGTGCCAGCAGCGTTTTTACCTACAATGAGCAGTTCTTC.

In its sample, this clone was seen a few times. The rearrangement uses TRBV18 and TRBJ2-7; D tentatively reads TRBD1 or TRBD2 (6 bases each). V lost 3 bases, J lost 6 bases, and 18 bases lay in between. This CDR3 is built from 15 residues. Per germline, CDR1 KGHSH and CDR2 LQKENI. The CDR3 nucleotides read TGTGCCAGCTCACCTGCGGGACACTCCCGGAGCGAGCAGTACTTC. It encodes CASSPAGHSRSEQYF.

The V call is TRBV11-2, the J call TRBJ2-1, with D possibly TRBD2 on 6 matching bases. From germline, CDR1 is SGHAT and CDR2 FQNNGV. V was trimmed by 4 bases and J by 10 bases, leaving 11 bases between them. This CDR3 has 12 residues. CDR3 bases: TGTGCCAGCAGCTCGACTAGTATGGAGCAGTTCTTC. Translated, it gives CASSSTSMEQFF.

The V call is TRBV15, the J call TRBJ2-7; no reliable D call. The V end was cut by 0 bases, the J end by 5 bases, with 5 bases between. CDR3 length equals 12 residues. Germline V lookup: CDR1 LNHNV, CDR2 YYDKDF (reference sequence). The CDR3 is CATSRDKNEQYF. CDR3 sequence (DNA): TGTGCCACCAGCAGAGATAAAAACGAGCAGTACTTC. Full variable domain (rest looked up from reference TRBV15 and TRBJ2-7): DAMVIQNPRYQVTQFGKPVTLSCSQTLNHNVMYWYQQKSSQAPKLLFHYYDKDFNNEADTPDNFQSRRPNTSFCFLDIRSPGLGDTAMYLCATSRDKNEQYFGPGTRLTVT.

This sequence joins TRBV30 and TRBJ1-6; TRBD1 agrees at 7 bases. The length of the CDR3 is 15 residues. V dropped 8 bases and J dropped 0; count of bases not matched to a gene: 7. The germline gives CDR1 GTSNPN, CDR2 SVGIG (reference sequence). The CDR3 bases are TGTGCCGGCAGGGGGGCAGACTCCTATAATTCACCCCTCCACTTT. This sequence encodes CAGRGADSYNSPLHF.

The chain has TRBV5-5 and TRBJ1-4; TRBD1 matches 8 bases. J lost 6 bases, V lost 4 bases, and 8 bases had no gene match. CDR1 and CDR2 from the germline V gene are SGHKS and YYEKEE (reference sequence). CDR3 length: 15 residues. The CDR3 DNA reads TGTGCCAGCAGCGTTTCCGGGACAGGTTATGAAAAACTGTTTTTT. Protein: CASSVSGTGYEKLFF.

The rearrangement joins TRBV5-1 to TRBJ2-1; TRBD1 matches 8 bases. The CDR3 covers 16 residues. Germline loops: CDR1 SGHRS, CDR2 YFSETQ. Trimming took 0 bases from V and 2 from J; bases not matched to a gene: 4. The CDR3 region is CASSLADRVPYNEQFF. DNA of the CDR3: TGCGCCAGCAGCTTGGCGGACAGGGTACCCTACAATGAGCAGTTCTTC.

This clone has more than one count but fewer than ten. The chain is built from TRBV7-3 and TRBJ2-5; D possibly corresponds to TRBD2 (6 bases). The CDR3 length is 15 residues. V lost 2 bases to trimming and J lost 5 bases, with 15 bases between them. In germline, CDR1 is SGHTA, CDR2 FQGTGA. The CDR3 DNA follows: TGTGCCAGCAGCTTATCCGTAGCGGTGGGGGAGACCCAGTACTTC. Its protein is CASSLSVAVGETQYF.

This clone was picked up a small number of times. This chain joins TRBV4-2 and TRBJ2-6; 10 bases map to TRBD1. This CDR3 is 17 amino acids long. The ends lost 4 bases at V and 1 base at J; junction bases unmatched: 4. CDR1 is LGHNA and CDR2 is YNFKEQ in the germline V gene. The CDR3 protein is CASSRGQGSSGANVLTF. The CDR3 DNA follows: TGTGCCAGCAGCCGGGGACAGGGGAGTTCTGGGGCCAACGTCCTGACTTTC.

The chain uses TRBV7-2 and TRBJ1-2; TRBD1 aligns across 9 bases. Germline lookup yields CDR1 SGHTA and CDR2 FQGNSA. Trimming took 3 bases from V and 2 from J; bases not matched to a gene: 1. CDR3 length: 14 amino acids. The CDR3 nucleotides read TGTGCCAGCAGCTTCGGGACAGGGAACTATGGCTACACCTTC. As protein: CASSFGTGNYGYTF.

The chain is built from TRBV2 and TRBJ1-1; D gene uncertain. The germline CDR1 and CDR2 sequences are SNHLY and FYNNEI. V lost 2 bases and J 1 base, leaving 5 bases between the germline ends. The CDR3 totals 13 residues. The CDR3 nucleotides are TGTGCCAGCAGTGAAATCGGGAACACTGAAGCTTTCTTT. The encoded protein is CASSEIGNTEAFF.

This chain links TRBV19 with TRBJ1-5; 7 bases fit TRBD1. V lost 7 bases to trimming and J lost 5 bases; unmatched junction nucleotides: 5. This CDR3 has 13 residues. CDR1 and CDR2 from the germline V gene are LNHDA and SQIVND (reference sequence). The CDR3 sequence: CASNRQGDQPQHF. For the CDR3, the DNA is TGTGCCAGTAACCGGCAGGGGGATCAGCCCCAGCATTTT.

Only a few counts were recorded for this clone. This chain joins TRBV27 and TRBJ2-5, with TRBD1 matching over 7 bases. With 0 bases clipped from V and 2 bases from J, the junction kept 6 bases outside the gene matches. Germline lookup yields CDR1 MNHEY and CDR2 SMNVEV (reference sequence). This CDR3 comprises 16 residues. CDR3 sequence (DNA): TGTGCCAGCAGTTTATCGGGACAGTGGGGTCAAGAGACCCAGTACTTC. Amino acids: CASSLSGQWGQETQYF.

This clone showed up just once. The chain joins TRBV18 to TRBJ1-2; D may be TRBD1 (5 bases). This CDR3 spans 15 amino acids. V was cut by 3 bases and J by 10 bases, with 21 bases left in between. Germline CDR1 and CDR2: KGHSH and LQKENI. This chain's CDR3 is CASSPVPGGAVDYTF. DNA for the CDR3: TGTGCCAGCTCACCCGTACCGGGGGGAGCTGTTGACTACACCTTC.